These 8 T cell receptor beta chains came from one sample sequenced in a study of cytomegalovirus exposure and HLA in healthy donors. The PCR was carried out with 60 Vbeta primers and 13 Jbeta primers. Clones were sequenced by immunoSEQ multiplex PCR, and TCRdb holds only the in-frame ones, with some missing. This listing includes 45,000 or so clones. Sequenced input: PBMCs. The source is a male donor in good health and CMV-seronegative.

V usage is TRBV5-4 and J usage is TRBJ2-3, with D perhaps matching TRBD2 (6 bases). In germline, CDR1 is SGHNT, CDR2 YYREEE (reference sequence). The V gene lost 0 bases and the J gene lost 4 bases, with 12 bases spanning the gap. The CDR3 spans 15 residues. CDR3 region: CASSLVLGGADTQYF. CDR3 nucleotides: TGTGCCAGCAGCTTGGTTTTGGGGGGAGCAGATACGCAGTATTTT. The whole variable domain, filled in from reference TRBV5-4 and TRBJ2-3, reads ETGVTQSPTHLIKTRGQQVTLRCSSQSGHNTVSWYQQALGQGPQFIFQYYREEENGRGNFPPRFSGLQFPNYSSELNVNALELDDSALYLCASSLVLGGADTQYFGPGTRLTVL.

The chain uses TRBV6-1 and TRBJ2-7; 7 nucleotides align to TRBD2. Germline V CDR1 and CDR2: MNHNS, SASEGT. The CDR3 spans 15 residues. V shed 2 bases, J shed 0 bases, and the junction held 4 bases outside the gene matches. The CDR3 DNA is TGTGCCAGCAGTGAAAAAGCGGGGAGCTCCTACGAGCAGTACTTC. Translating gives CASSEKAGSSYEQYF.

The chain recombines TRBV4-3 with TRBJ1-1; 11 bases fit TRBD1. This CDR3 contains 15 residues. Germline V gives CDR1 LGHNA, CDR2 YSLEER. Trimming cost V 4 bases and J 7 bases; bases outside gene matches: 8. The CDR3 reads CASSLNGQGAGEAFF. The CDR3 bases are TGCGCCAGCAGCCTAAACGGACAGGGGGCAGGTGAAGCTTTCTTT.

The chain carries TRBV30 and TRBJ1-6; possibly TRBD1 for D (6 bases). CDR3 length: 14 residues. Trimming took 2 bases from V and 4 from J, leaving 9 bases between them. The germline gives CDR1 GTSNPN, CDR2 SVGIG (reference sequence). The CDR3 protein is CAWSNRVYNSPLHF. CDR3 DNA sequence: TGTGCCTGGAGTAACAGGGTGTATAATTCACCCCTCCACTTT.

The chain has TRBV29-1 and TRBJ2-2, with D perhaps matching TRBD1 (6 bases). V was pared by 8 bases and J by 3 bases, with 10 bases between. CDR3 length: 12 amino acids. The germline V gene encodes CDR1 SQVTM and CDR2 ANQGSEA. CDR3 coding DNA: TGCAGCTACCAGGGGCACACCGGGGAGCTGTTTTTT. Its protein product is CSYQGHTGELFF.

The V and J genes are TRBV9 and TRBJ2-3; D is perhaps TRBD1 (5 bases). V lost 3 bases and J 5 bases, leaving 7 bases between the germline ends. Germline V gene data show CDR1 as SGDLS and CDR2 as YYNGEE. This CDR3 has 12 amino acids. The CDR3 DNA is TGTGCCAGCAGCGGCAGGGTAGATACGCAGTATTTT. Translating it yields CASSGRVDTQYF.

V is TRBV4-2 and J is TRBJ1-2; D is possibly TRBD1 (5 bases). The CDR3 is made up of 15 amino acids. Germline values: CDR1 LGHNA, CDR2 YNFKEQ. The V end was cut by 0 bases, the J end by 6 bases, with 14 bases between. The CDR3 region has the DNA TGTGCCAGCAGCCAAGAAAAATCGGTGGGGCATGGCTACACCTTC. This gives the protein CASSQEKSVGHGYTF.

This chain connects TRBV9 to TRBJ1-4, with no clear D. Germline-derived CDR1 and CDR2 are SGDLS and YYNGEE. The CDR3 is made up of 14 amino acids. The germline V and J ends were trimmed by 4 bases and 3 bases, with 10 bases remaining between them. The CDR3 DNA sequence: TGTGCCAGCAGCAGGCGGTTATCTAATGAAAAACTGTTTTTT. The encoded protein is CASSRRLSNEKLFF.